This T cell receptor (beta chain) was obtained from a study of identical twins. General observations from the study: Fewer insertions marked abundant cord blood beta clonotypes; young adult naive trended weakly, memory not at all. Models, which agreed with sharing between unrelated individuals, nonetheless underestimated the out-of-frame TCR alpha sharing seen in monozygotic twins.

Unique molecular identifiers were present on cDNA, and template switching added a universal primer site. Each CDR3 protein gets one entry after TCRdb re-called the 5' RACE reads with MiXCR. The sample lists about 190,000 distinct CDR3 sequences, more than 15% occurring once. Turning to this clonotype: Its matching antigen is unknown. At one end, the junction sequence differs from germline, possibly due to a read error.

CDR3 size: 11 residues. The germline gives CDR1 SGHRS, CDR2 YFSETQ. These records were also assigned to another study, of T cells expressing NK-cell markers.

Sample: CD8+ T cells sorted from blood. The TCR was taken from a woman in her late teens or twenties in good health. The J gene is TRBJ2-7, the V gene TRBV5-1; D is uncertain. CDR3 DNA: TGCACCAGCAGCTCATCCTACGAGCAGTACTTC. It is translated as CTSSSSYEQYF.